This T cell receptor beta chain was retrieved from a study of sequential checkpoint blockade in melanoma. About the research overall: Randomization was 1:1 between first-line nivolumab→ipilimumab and ipilimumab→nivolumab.

Profiled with immunoSEQ multiplex PCR; TCRdb holds only in-frame clones, not every one. In the table there are roughly 30,000 clones, 65% to 85% of which are singletons. CDR3 length equals 14 residues. Looked up from germline, CDR1 is SQVTM and CDR2 is ANQGSEA. Trimming removed 7 bases from V and 3 bases from J; junction bases left unmatched: 12. The treatment was: randomized to nivolumab then ipilimumab (arm A) or the reverse (arm B). PBMC sorting kept live CD3+CD8+ cells without CD19 or CD56. The sample was CD8+ T cells sorted from blood (inferred from file names), taken from a patient given nivolumab and ipilimumab in sequence. The chain joins TRBV29-1 to TRBJ2-7; 7 bases line up with TRBD2. The TCR was taken from a human donor with melanoma. The CDR3 protein is CSGGRGREGYEQYF. CDR3 coding DNA: TGCAGCGGTGGTCGGGGCAGGGAGGGCTACGAGCAGTACTTC.